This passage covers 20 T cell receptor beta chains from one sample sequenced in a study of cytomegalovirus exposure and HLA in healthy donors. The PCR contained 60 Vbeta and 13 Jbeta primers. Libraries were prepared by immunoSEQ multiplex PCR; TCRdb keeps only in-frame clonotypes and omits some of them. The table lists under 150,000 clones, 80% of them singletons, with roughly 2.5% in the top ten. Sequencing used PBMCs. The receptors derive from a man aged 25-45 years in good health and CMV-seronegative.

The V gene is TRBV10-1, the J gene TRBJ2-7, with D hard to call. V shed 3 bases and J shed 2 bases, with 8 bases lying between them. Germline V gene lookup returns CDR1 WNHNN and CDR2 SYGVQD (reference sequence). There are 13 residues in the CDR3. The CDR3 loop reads CASSDVRAYEQYF. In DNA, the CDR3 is TGCGCCAGCAGTGATGTCCGAGCCTACGAGCAGTACTTC.

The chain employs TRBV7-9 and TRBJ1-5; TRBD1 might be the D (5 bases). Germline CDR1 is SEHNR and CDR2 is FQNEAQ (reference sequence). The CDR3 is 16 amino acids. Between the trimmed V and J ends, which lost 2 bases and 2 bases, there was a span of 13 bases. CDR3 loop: CASSLSRGGGNQPQHF. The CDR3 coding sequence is TGTGCCAGCAGCTTATCTCGAGGAGGGGGCAATCAGCCCCAGCATTTT.

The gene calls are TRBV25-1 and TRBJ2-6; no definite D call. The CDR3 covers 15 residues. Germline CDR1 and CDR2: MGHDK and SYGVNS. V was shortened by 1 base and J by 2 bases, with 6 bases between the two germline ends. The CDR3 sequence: CASSEWSTGANVLTF. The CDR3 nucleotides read TGTGCCAGCAGTGAATGGAGTACTGGGGCCAACGTCCTGACTTTC.

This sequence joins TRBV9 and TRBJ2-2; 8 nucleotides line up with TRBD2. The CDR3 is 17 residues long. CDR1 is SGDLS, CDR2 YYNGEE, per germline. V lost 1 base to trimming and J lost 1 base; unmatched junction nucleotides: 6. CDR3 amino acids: CASSVFSLAGNTGELFF. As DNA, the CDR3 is TGTGCCAGCAGCGTATTTTCGCTAGCGGGGAACACCGGGGAGCTGTTTTTT.

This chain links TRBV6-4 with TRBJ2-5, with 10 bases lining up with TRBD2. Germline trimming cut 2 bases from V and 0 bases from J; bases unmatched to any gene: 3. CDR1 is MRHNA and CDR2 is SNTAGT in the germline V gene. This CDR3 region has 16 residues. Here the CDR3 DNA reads TGTGCCAGCAGTGACCCAAGCGGGGGGGACCAAGAGACCCAGTACTTC. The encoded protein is CASSDPSGGDQETQYF.

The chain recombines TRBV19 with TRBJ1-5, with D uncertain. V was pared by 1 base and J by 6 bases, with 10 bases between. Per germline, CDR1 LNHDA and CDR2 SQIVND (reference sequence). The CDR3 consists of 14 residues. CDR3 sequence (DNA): TGTGCCAGTAGTATAGGCAGCGTCCGTCAGCCCCAGCATTTT. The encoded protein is CASSIGSVRQPQHF. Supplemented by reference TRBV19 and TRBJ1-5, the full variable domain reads DGGITQSPKYLFRKEGQNVTLSCEQNLNHDAMYWYRQDPGQGLRLIYYSQIVNDFQKGDIAEGYSVSREKKESFPLTVTSAQKNPTAFYLCASSIGSVRQPQHFGDGTRLSIL.

CDR3 protein: CASSAGSNQPQHF. The CDR3 nucleotides read TGTGCCAGTAGTGCGGGTAGCAATCAGCCCCAGCATTTT. The chain uses TRBV19 and TRBJ1-5, with D uncertain. From germline, CDR1 is LNHDA and CDR2 SQIVND (reference sequence). The ends were cut back, 5 bases at V and 0 bases at J, with 5 bases in the middle. This CDR3 contains 13 residues.

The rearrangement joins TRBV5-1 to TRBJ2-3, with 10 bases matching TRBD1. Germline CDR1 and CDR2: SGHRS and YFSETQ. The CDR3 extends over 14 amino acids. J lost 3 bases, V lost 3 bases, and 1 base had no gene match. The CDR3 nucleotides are TGCGCCAGCAGCTGGACAGGGGGTACAGATACGCAGTATTTT. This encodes CASSWTGGTDTQYF.

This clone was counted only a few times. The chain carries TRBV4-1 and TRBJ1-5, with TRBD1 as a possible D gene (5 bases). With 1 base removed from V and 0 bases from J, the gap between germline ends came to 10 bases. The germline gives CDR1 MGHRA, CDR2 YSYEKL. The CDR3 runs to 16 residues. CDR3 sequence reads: CASSQGGYGSNQPQHF. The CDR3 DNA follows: TGCGCCAGCAGCCAAGGGGGCTACGGTAGCAATCAGCCCCAGCATTTT.

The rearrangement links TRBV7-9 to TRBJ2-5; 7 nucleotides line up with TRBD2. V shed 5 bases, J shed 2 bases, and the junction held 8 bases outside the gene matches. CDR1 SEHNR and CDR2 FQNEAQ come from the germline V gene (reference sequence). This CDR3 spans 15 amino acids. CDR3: CASSPPGLPQETQYF. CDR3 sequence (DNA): TGTGCCAGCAGCCCTCCGGGACTACCACAAGAGACCCAGTACTTC. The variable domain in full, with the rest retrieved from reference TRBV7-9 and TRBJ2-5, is DTGVSQNPRHKITKRGQNVTFRCDPISEHNRLYWYRQTLGQGPEFLTYFQNEAQLEKSRLLSDRFSAERPKGSFSTLEIQRTEQGDSAMYLCASSPPGLPQETQYFGPGTRLLVL.

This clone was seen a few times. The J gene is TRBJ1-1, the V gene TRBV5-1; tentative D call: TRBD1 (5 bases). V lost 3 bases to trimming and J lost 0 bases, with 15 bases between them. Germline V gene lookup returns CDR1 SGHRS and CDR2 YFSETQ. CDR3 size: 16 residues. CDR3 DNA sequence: TGCGCCAGCAGCTGGATGCGGGGCCCTATGAACACTGAAGCTTTCTTT. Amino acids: CASSWMRGPMNTEAFF.

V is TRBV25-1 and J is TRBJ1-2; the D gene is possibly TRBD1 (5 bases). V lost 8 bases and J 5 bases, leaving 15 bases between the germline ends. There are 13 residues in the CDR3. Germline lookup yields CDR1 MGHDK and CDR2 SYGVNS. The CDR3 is CASSLGDLYGYTF. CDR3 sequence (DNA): TGTGCCAGCTCCCTAGGGGATCTTTATGGCTACACCTTC.

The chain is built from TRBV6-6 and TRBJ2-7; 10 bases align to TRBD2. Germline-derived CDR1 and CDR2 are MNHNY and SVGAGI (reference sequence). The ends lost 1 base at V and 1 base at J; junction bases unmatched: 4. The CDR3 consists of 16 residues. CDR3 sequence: CASSYLLAGSSYEQYF. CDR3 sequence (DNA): TGTGCCAGCAGTTACTTACTAGCGGGATCGTCCTACGAGCAGTACTTC.

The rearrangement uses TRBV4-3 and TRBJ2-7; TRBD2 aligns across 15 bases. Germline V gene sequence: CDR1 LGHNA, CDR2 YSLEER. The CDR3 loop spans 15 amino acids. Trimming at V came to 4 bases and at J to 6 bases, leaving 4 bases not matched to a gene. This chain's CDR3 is CASSPGLAGGIEQYF. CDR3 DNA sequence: TGCGCCAGCAGCCCGGGACTAGCGGGAGGAATCGAGCAGTACTTC.

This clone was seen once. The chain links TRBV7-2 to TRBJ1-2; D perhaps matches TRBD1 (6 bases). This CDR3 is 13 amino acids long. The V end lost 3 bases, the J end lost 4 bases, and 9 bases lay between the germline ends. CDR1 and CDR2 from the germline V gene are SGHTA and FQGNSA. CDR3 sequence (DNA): TGTGCCAGCAGCTTTCAGGGGAGCTATGGCTACACCTTC. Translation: CASSFQGSYGYTF.

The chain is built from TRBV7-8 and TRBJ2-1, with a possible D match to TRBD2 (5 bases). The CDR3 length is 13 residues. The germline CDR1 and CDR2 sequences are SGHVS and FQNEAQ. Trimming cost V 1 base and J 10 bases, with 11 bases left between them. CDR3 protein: CASSLGASFEQFF. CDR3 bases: TGTGCCAGCAGCTTAGGTGCTAGCTTCGAGCAGTTCTTC. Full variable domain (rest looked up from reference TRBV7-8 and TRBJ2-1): GAGVSQSPRYKVAKRGQDVALRCDPISGHVSLFWYQQALGQGPEFLTYFQNEAQLDKSGLPSDRFFAERPEGSVSTLKIQRTQQEDSAVYLCASSLGASFEQFFGPGTRLTVL.

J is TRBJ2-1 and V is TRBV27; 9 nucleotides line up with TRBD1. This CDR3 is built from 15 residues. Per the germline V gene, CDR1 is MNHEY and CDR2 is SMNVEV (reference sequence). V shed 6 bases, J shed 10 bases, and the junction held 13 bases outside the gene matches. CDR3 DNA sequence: TGTGCCAGCAGCTCTCCGTGGGGACAGGGTCGAGAGCAGTTCTTC. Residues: CASSSPWGQGREQFF.

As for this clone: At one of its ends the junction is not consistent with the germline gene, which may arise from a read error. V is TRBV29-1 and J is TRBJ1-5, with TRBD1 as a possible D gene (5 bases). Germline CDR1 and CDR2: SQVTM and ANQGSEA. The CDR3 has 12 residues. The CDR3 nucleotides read TGCAGCGTTGGGGCCAGGGATCAGCCCCAGAATTTT. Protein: CSVGARDQPQNF. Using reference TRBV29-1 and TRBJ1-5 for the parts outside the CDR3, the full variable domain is SAVISQKPSRDICQRGTSLTIQCQVDSQVTMMFWYRQQPGQSLTLIATANQGSEATYESGFVIDKFPISRPNLTFSTLTVSNMSPEDSSIYLCSVGARDQPQNFGDGTRLSIL.

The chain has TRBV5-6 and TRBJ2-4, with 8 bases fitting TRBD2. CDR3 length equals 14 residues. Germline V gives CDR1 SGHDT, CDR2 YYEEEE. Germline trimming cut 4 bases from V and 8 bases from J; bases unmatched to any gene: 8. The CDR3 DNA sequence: TGTGCCAGCAGCCCGCTCCGGGGGGGGGACATTCAGTACTTC. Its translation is CASSPLRGGDIQYF.

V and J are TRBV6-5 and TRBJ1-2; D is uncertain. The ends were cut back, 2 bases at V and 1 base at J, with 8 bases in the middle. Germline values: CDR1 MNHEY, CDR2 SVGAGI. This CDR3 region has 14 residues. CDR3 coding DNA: TGTGCCAGCAGTTACCTAGGAAATAACTATGGCTACACCTTC. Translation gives CASSYLGNNYGYTF.